Listed below are T cell receptor beta chains from one sample, sequenced in a study of STAT5B mutations in CD4+ large granular lymphocyte leukemia. Sequenced by immunoSEQ multiplex PCR; TCRdb stores in-frame clones only, minus some. Of tens of thousands of clones listed, roughly 80% are singletons. The sequenced sample consisted of CD4+ T cells from blood buffy coats. These receptors all stem from a human donor in good health. Both conserved end residues are part of each CDR3. D genes are given only for firm matches. Clone size is given for some rows only: seen once, a few or many times, or a class if the clone is expanded.

j_gene: TRBJ2-7; abundance: NA; d_gene: TRBD1; v_gene: TRBV5-1; CDR3aa: CASNTGVGVWDEQYF; CDR3nt: TGCGCCAGCAACACAGGGGTGGGAGTATGGGACGAGCAGTACTTC
j_gene: TRBJ2-5; abundance: NA; d_gene: TRBD2; v_gene: TRBV2; CDR3aa: CASSKHSGGQETQYF; CDR3nt: TGTGCCAGCAGTAAGCATAGCGGGGGCCAAGAGACCCAGTACTTC
j_gene: TRBJ2-2; abundance: NA; d_gene: NA; v_gene: TRBV14; CDR3aa: CASSQRSGTAGSGELFF; CDR3nt: TGTGCCAGCAGCCAGAGATCTGGGACAGCGGGCAGCGGGGAGCTGTTTTTT
j_gene: TRBJ1-2; abundance: NA; d_gene: NA; v_gene: TRBV6-5; CDR3aa: CAIKSYSSGYTF; CDR3nt: TGTGCCATTAAGTCGTACTCGAGCGGCTACACCTTC
j_gene: TRBJ1-2; abundance: NA; d_gene: NA; v_gene: TRBV2; CDR3aa: CASRPQGFDYGYTF; CDR3nt: TGTGCCAGCAGGCCACAGGGCTTCGACTATGGCTACACCTTC
j_gene: TRBJ1-1; abundance: few; d_gene: NA; v_gene: TRBV6-6; CDR3aa: CASSYSMGNTEAFF; CDR3nt: TGTGCCAGCAGTTACTCGATGGGGAACACTGAAGCTTTCTTT
j_gene: TRBJ2-6; abundance: NA; d_gene: NA; v_gene: TRBV6-1; CDR3aa: CASKDFSSGANVLTF; CDR3nt: TGTGCAAGCAAGGACTTTAGCTCTGGGGCCAACGTCCTGACTTTC
j_gene: TRBJ2-1; abundance: NA; d_gene: TRBD2; v_gene: TRBV5-1; CDR3aa: CASSLASGTNEQFF; CDR3nt: TGCGCCAGCAGCTTGGCGAGCGGGACGAATGAGCAGTTCTTC
j_gene: TRBJ1-2; abundance: NA; d_gene: NA; v_gene: TRBV6-1; CDR3aa: CASSETLQSHYGYTF; CDR3nt: TGTGCCAGCAGTGAAACCCTGCAGAGCCACTATGGCTACACCTTC
j_gene: TRBJ1-2; abundance: NA; d_gene: TRBD1; v_gene: TRBV5-1; CDR3aa: CASSSEPGTAVGDTF; CDR3nt: TGCGCCAGCAGCTCGGAACCCGGGACAGCGGTAGGGGACACCTTC
j_gene: TRBJ1-5; abundance: few; d_gene: TRBD1; v_gene: TRBV6-5; CDR3aa: CASSYSTSGGPQHF; CDR3nt: TGTGCCAGCAGTTACTCGACCTCAGGGGGACCCCAGCATTTT
j_gene: TRBJ2-5; abundance: NA; d_gene: TRBD2; v_gene: TRBV5-8; CDR3aa: CASLLAETQYF; CDR3nt: TGTGCCAGTTTACTAGCGGAGACCCAGTACTTC
j_gene: TRBJ2-6; abundance: NA; d_gene: NA; v_gene: TRBV5-1; CDR3aa: CASSHGSGANVLTF; CDR3nt: TGCGCCAGCAGCCACGGCTCTGGGGCCAACGTCCTGACTTTC
j_gene: TRBJ2-1; abundance: NA; d_gene: TRBD2; v_gene: TRBV10-2; CDR3aa: CASSESIGQTSGSSYNEQFF; CDR3nt: TGCGCCAGCAGTGAGTCGATAGGCCAGACCAGCGGGAGCTCCTACAATGAGCAGTTCTTC
j_gene: TRBJ2-3; abundance: NA; d_gene: NA; v_gene: TRBV4-2; CDR3aa: CASSQETGSATSTDTQYF; CDR3nt: TGTGCCAGCAGCCAAGAGACCGGATCTGCTACTAGCACAGATACGCAGTATTTT
j_gene: TRBJ2-5; abundance: NA; d_gene: NA; v_gene: TRBV29-1; CDR3aa: CSVGSHGGETQYF; CDR3nt: TGCAGCGTTGGGAGCCACGGCGGCGAGACCCAGTACTTC
j_gene: TRBJ1-4; abundance: NA; d_gene: NA; v_gene: TRBV25-1; CDR3aa: CASSEGGRPEAKLFF; CDR3nt: TGTGCCAGCAGTGAAGGAGGGAGACCTGAAGCAAAACTGTTTTTT
j_gene: TRBJ2-1; abundance: NA; d_gene: NA; v_gene: TRBV5-4; CDR3aa: CASSQTRTSYNEQFF; CDR3nt: TGTGCCAGCAGTCAAACACGTACGAGTTACAATGAGCAGTTCTTC
j_gene: TRBJ2-1; abundance: once; d_gene: TRBD2; v_gene: TRBV27; CDR3aa: CASTQSGRAHNEQFF; CDR3nt: TGTGCCAGTACTCAAAGCGGGAGGGCCCACAATGAGCAGTTCTTC
j_gene: TRBJ2-7; abundance: NA; d_gene: NA; v_gene: TRBV7-8; CDR3aa: CASSLEVGRAPYYEQYF; CDR3nt: TGTGCCAGCAGCTTAGAGGTTGGGCGGGCTCCCTACTACGAGCAGTACTTC
j_gene: TRBJ2-1; abundance: NA; d_gene: NA; v_gene: TRBV5-4; CDR3aa: CASMHGGSSYNEQFF; CDR3nt: TGTGCCAGCATGCACGGGGGAAGCTCCTACAATGAGCAGTTCTTC
j_gene: TRBJ1-1; abundance: NA; d_gene: NA; v_gene: TRBV6-5; CDR3aa: CASSANGPEAFF; CDR3nt: TGTGCCAGCAGTGCAAATGGGCCTGAAGCTTTCTTT
j_gene: TRBJ1-4; abundance: NA; d_gene: TRBD1; v_gene: TRBV19; CDR3aa: CASSRDRDFVGDEKLFF; CDR3nt: TGTGCCAGTTCGAGGGACAGGGATTTCGTTGGTGATGAAAAACTGTTTTTT
j_gene: TRBJ2-3; abundance: NA; d_gene: NA; v_gene: TRBV5-1; CDR3aa: CASSTLDRGETDTQYF; CDR3nt: TGCGCCAGCTCCACCTTAGACAGAGGCGAAACAGATACGCAGTATTTT
j_gene: TRBJ2-7; abundance: NA; d_gene: NA; v_gene: TRBV5-1; CDR3aa: CASSPTGTYEQYF; CDR3nt: TGCGCCAGCAGCCCCACCGGGACCTACGAGCAGTACTTC
j_gene: TRBJ2-3; abundance: NA; d_gene: NA; v_gene: TRBV28; CDR3aa: CASSNREDTQYF; CDR3nt: TGTGCCAGCAGTAACAGGGAAGATACGCAGTATTTT
j_gene: TRBJ2-5; abundance: NA; d_gene: TRBD2; v_gene: TRBV7-9; CDR3aa: CASSLSTAGHQETQYF; CDR3nt: TGTGCCAGCAGCTTATCCACAGCGGGGCACCAAGAGACCCAGTACTTC
j_gene: TRBJ1-2; abundance: NA; d_gene: TRBD1; v_gene: TRBV9; CDR3aa: CASSPLDRGGGYTF; CDR3nt: TGTGCCAGCAGCCCGTTGGACAGGGGCGGTGGCTACACCTTC
j_gene: TRBJ1-2; abundance: NA; d_gene: NA; v_gene: TRBV7-9; CDR3aa: CASSLGILEGEGYTF; CDR3nt: TGTGCCAGCAGCTTAGGTATTTTAGAGGGCGAGGGCTACACCTTC
j_gene: TRBJ2-3; abundance: NA; d_gene: NA; v_gene: TRBV9; CDR3aa: CASSVSSGTDTQYF; CDR3nt: TGTGCCAGCAGCGTTTCTAGCGGCACAGATACGCAGTATTTT
j_gene: TRBJ2-1; abundance: NA; d_gene: NA; v_gene: TRBV6-1; CDR3aa: CASSEWKRGTANKRRGDEQFF; CDR3nt: TGTGCCAGCAGTGAATGGAAGCGGGGGACAGCCAATAAGCGGCGAGGGGATGAGCAGTTCTTC
j_gene: TRBJ2-7; abundance: NA; d_gene: NA; v_gene: TRBV27; CDR3aa: CASSLFVGVGFGDEQYF; CDR3nt: TGTGCCAGCAGTTTATTTGTCGGGGTGGGGTTTGGGGACGAGCAGTACTTC
j_gene: TRBJ1-5; abundance: NA; d_gene: TRBD1; v_gene: TRBV5-5; CDR3aa: CASSLDSGGYQPQHF; CDR3nt: TGTGCCAGCAGCTTGGACTCAGGGGGGTATCAGCCCCAGCATTTT
j_gene: TRBJ1-2; abundance: NA; d_gene: TRBD1; v_gene: TRBV7-2; CDR3aa: CASSPPGTAFAF; CDR3nt: TGTGCCAGCAGCCCCCCCGGGACAGCATTCGCCTTC
j_gene: TRBJ2-1; abundance: NA; d_gene: NA; v_gene: TRBV20-1; CDR3aa: CSAKSWDEQFF; CDR3nt: TGCAGTGCCAAGTCGTGGGATGAGCAGTTCTTC
j_gene: TRBJ2-3; abundance: NA; d_gene: NA; v_gene: TRBV11-2; CDR3aa: CASSSNINTDTQYF; CDR3nt: TGTGCCAGCAGCTCCAATATTAACACAGATACGCAGTATTTT
j_gene: TRBJ2-1; abundance: NA; d_gene: TRBD2; v_gene: TRBV19; CDR3aa: CASSIDSSGSGYEQFF; CDR3nt: TGTGCCAGTAGTATAGACTCCAGCGGGAGTGGATATGAGCAGTTCTTC
j_gene: TRBJ2-7; abundance: NA; d_gene: TRBD2; v_gene: TRBV5-4; CDR3aa: CASRFSGATYEQYF; CDR3nt: TGTGCCAGCAGATTTAGCGGGGCAACCTACGAGCAGTACTTC
j_gene: TRBJ1-5; abundance: NA; d_gene: TRBD1; v_gene: TRBV14; CDR3aa: CASSLGGSNQPQHF; CDR3nt: TGTGCCAGCAGCCTAGGGGGCAGCAATCAGCCCCAGCATTTT